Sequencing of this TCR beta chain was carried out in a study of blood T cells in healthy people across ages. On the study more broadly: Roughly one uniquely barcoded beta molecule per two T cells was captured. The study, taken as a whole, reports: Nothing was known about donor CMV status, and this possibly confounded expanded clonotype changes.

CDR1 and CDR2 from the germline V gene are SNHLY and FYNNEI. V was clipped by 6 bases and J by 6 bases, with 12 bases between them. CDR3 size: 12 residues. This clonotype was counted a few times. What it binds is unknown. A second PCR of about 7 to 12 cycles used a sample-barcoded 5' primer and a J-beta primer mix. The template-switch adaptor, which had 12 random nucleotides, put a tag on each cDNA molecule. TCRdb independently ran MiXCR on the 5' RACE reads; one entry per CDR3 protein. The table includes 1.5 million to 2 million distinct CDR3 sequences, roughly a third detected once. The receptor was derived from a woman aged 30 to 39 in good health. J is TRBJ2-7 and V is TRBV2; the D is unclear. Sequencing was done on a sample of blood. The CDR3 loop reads CASSTRGTEQYF. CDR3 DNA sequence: TGTGCCAGCAGCACCCGCGGAACCGAGCAGTACTTC.